The 8 T cell receptor beta chains presented below share a single source sample, sequenced in a study of siplizumab effects on memory and regulatory T cells. The assay was immunoSEQ multiplex PCR, and TCRdb's table has in-frame clones only and misses some. This table has fewer than 60,000 clones, approximately 93% appearing once. Sequenced input: CD8+ T cells sorted from blood. The receptors were sampled from a human donor in good health.

The V and J genes are TRBV6-4 and TRBJ2-1; D gene ambiguous. The germline V gene encodes CDR1 MRHNA and CDR2 SNTAGT. The CDR3 spans 15 residues. V dropped 0 bases and J dropped 7 bases, with 13 bases sitting between them. CDR3: CASSDSMFIGNEQFF. DNA for the CDR3: TGTGCCAGCAGTGACTCGATGTTTATCGGTAATGAGCAGTTCTTC.

The chain recombines TRBV28 with TRBJ1-1, with D maybe TRBD1 (6 bases). The CDR3 extends over 13 amino acids. V dropped 5 bases and J dropped 4 bases, with 11 bases sitting between them. Germline values: CDR1 MDHEN, CDR2 SYDVKM. In nucleotides, the CDR3 is TGTGCCAGCAGTCCACAGGGCAGCACTGAAGCTTTCTTT. Protein product: CASSPQGSTEAFF. The full variable domain, completed using reference TRBV28 and TRBJ1-1, is DVKVTQSSRYLVKRTGEKVFLECVQDMDHENMFWYRQDPGLGLRLIYFSYDVKMKEKGDIPEGYSVSREKKERFSLILESASTNQTSMYLCASSPQGSTEAFFGQGTRLTVV.

In this sample, this clone turned up once. The V gene is TRBV13, the J gene TRBJ2-1; 11 bases line up with TRBD1. The CDR3 extends over 15 amino acids. Germline-derived CDR1 and CDR2 are PRHDT and FYEKMQ (reference sequence). The trim removed 4 bases at V and 8 bases at J, leaving 7 bases unmatched. The CDR3 DNA reads as TGTGCCAGCAGCTCCCGGGACAGGGGGATTGATGAGCAGTTCTTC. Amino acid sequence: CASSSRDRGIDEQFF. Full variable domain (outside the CDR3, taken from reference TRBV13 and TRBJ2-1): AAGVIQSPRHLIKEKRETATLKCYPIPRHDTVYWYQQGPGQDPQFLISFYEKMQSDKGSIPDRFSAQQFSDYHSELNMSSLELGDSALYFCASSSRDRGIDEQFFGPGTRLTVL.

The table lists this clone with a count of one. The chain uses TRBV5-6 and TRBJ2-5; the match to TRBD2 covers 10 bases. There are 17 residues in the CDR3. The V gene's germline CDR1 is SGHDT and CDR2 YYEEEE. Unmatched junction bases numbered 14, after V lost 4 bases and J lost 5 bases. The CDR3 loop is CASSLHPSGSEDETQYF. As DNA, the CDR3 is TGTGCCAGCAGCCTGCACCCTAGCGGGAGTGAGGATGAGACCCAGTACTTC.

This clone was recorded once. V gene TRBV9 combines with J gene TRBJ1-1; TRBD1 is a possible D gene (5 bases). Trimming removed 5 bases from V and 0 bases from J, with 11 bases in between. CDR1 SGDLS and CDR2 YYNGEE come from the germline V gene. This CDR3 spans 14 amino acids. CDR3 nucleotides: TGTGCCAGCAGTCCCCGGGGGATGAACACTGAAGCTTTCTTT. This translates into CASSPRGMNTEAFF.

This clone came up once. The chain joins TRBV9 to TRBJ1-2; 8 positions match TRBD1. The CDR3 contains 15 residues. Germline V CDR1 and CDR2: SGDLS, YYNGEE. The V gene end was trimmed by 3 bases and the J gene end by 4 bases; junction bases not matched to a gene: 8. CDR3 region: CASSADRGPLYGYTF. CDR3 sequence (DNA): TGTGCCAGCAGCGCCGACAGGGGACCTCTCTATGGCTACACCTTC.

The chain combines TRBV6-1 with TRBJ2-7, with D uncertain. V lost 2 bases, J lost 4 bases, and 15 bases lay in between. CDR3 length equals 15 residues. Looked up from germline, CDR1 is MNHNS and CDR2 is SASEGT. This CDR3 is CASSELIGDRYEQYF. The CDR3 DNA sequence: TGTGCCAGCAGTGAACTCATTGGGGATAGGTACGAGCAGTACTTC.

The V call is TRBV19, the J call TRBJ2-7; TRBD1 agrees at 9 bases. J gave up 1 base and V 9 bases, and 7 bases lay outside the gene matches. The CDR3 has 14 amino acids. The germline gives CDR1 LNHDA, CDR2 SQIVND (reference sequence). The CDR3 DNA is TGTGCCAGCGCAACCGGGACAGGGTCCTACGAGCAGTACTTC. Translating it yields CASATGTGSYEQYF.